The 14 T cell receptor beta chains presented below share a single source sample, sequenced in a study of blood T cell repertoires in COVID-19. Clones were read by immunoSEQ multiplex PCR, and TCRdb kept only the in-frame ones, dropping some. This sample carries approximately 210,000 clones, about four fifths of them seen once, and the ten largest clones take more than 8.5%. The sample consisted of PBMCs or T cells enriched from blood (not recorded which). These receptors came from a woman in her forties or fifties with acute COVID-19.

The chain combines TRBV7-9 with TRBJ1-1; TRBD1 might be the D (5 bases). Looked up from germline, CDR1 is SEHNR and CDR2 is FQNEAQ (reference sequence). The CDR3 length is 16 residues. V lost 1 base, J lost 0 bases, and 12 bases lay in between. As DNA, the CDR3 is TGTGCCAGCAGCTTAGGCGACGGGGGACTGAACACTGAAGCTTTCTTT. It is translated as CASSLGDGGLNTEAFF.

The chain recombines TRBV7-9 with TRBJ2-6; TRBD1 agrees at 8 bases. Germline V gives CDR1 SEHNR, CDR2 FQNEAQ (reference sequence). V gave up 2 bases and J gave up 1 base; unmatched junction bases: 7. The CDR3 extends over 18 amino acids. This chain's CDR3 is CASSLWPGGTSGANVLTF. Written as DNA, the CDR3 is TGTGCCAGCAGCTTATGGCCAGGGGGCACGTCTGGGGCCAACGTCCTGACTTTC.

V and J are TRBV18 and TRBJ1-4; D is possibly TRBD1 (6 bases). CDR3 size: 17 residues. V was cut by 2 bases and J by 0 bases, with 13 bases left in between. Germline-derived CDR1 and CDR2 are KGHSH and LQKENI. The CDR3 sequence is CASSPGTTLATNEKLFF. The CDR3 nucleotides are TGTGCCAGCTCACCAGGGACAACTCTTGCAACTAATGAAAAACTGTTTTTT.

The V and J genes are TRBV28 and TRBJ1-5; 10 bases agree with TRBD1. The CDR3 covers 15 residues. Germline values: CDR1 MDHEN, CDR2 SYDVKM. The junction had 7 bases not matched to a gene; V was cut back by 6 bases and J by 5 bases. CDR3 amino acids: CASRARDRGYQPQHF. The CDR3, as DNA: TGTGCCAGCAGGGCGAGGGACAGGGGATATCAGCCCCAGCATTTT. Combining the CDR3 with reference TRBV28 and TRBJ1-5 gives the whole variable domain DVKVTQSSRYLVKRTGEKVFLECVQDMDHENMFWYRQDPGLGLRLIYFSYDVKMKEKGDIPEGYSVSREKKERFSLILESASTNQTSMYLCASRARDRGYQPQHFGDGTRLSIL.

This clone was observed once. This rearrangement joins TRBV3-1 (or the pseudogene TRBV3-2) to TRBJ2-7; 9 bases are shared with TRBD2. V dropped 1 base and J dropped 5; count of bases not matched to a gene: 9. CDR1 and CDR2 from the germline V gene are LGHDT and YNNKEL (reference sequence). This CDR3 spans 16 amino acids. The CDR3 DNA follows: TGTGCCAGCAGCCAAGGAGGGAGCGGGAGGAGCCACGAGCAGTACTTC. This encodes CASSQGGSGRSHEQYF.

The chain joins TRBV21-1 to TRBJ2-7; the table's D call of TRBD2 was not tested on the DNA. TRBV21-1 is flagged as a pseudogene. The CDR3 extends over 19 amino acids. In nucleotides, the CDR3 is TGTGCCAGCAGCCAATCGGAGGGGCGCTCGGGGCCCAGGACCCGTGGACAGTACTTC. This gives the protein CASSQSEGRSGPRTRGQYF.

The V call is TRBV24-1, the J call TRBJ1-2; 7 bases are a match to TRBD1. Germline assignment: CDR1 KGHDR and CDR2 SFDVKD. The CDR3 has 14 amino acids. V lost 4 bases, J lost 8 bases, and 9 bases stayed unmatched. CDR3 protein: CATSEPTGVRGYTF. The CDR3 nucleotides are TGTGCCACCAGTGAACCTACAGGGGTGCGGGGCTACACCTTC.

Concerning this clone itself: A junction boundary mismatches the germline segment, possibly from a read error. J is TRBJ1-1 and V is TRBV29-1; 9 nucleotides line up with TRBD1. This CDR3 has 16 residues. Per the germline V gene, CDR1 is SQVTM and CDR2 is ANQGSEA. CDR3 region: CSVKDLGQGMNTEAFF. CDR3 DNA: TGCAGCGTTAAAGATTTGGGACAGGGAATGAACACTGAAGCTTTCTTT.

The CDR3 loop reads CASSFRGVTEAFF. The DNA of the CDR3 is TGTGCCAGCAGCTTCCGGGGGGTCACTGAAGCTTTCTTT. The V call is TRBV7-2, the J call TRBJ1-1; TRBD1 might be the D (5 bases). In germline, CDR1 is SGHTA, CDR2 FQGNSA. V was pared by 3 bases and J by 4 bases, with 9 bases between. The CDR3 length is 13 residues.

The V and J genes are TRBV7-8 and TRBJ2-7; tentatively, D is TRBD1 (6 bases). Trimming took off 5 bases at V and 6 bases at J, with 11 bases between the two ends. CDR1 and CDR2 from the germline V gene are SGHVS and FQNEAQ. The CDR3 spans 12 residues. The CDR3 nucleotides are TGTGCCAGCAGCAAACAGGGATTCGAGCAGTACTTC. Translation: CASSKQGFEQYF.

The chain is built from TRBV6-5 and TRBJ2-7, with TRBD2 matching over 7 bases. J lost 4 bases, V lost 5 bases, and 8 bases had no gene match. Germline V gene data show CDR1 as MNHEY and CDR2 as SVGAGI. The CDR3 consists of 14 residues. The CDR3 reads CASSSGIEGYEQYF. CDR3 nucleotides: TGTGCCAGCAGTAGCGGGATAGAGGGTTACGAGCAGTACTTC.

The CDR3 region has the DNA TGCAGCGCGCGGACAGGGGGAATCGGGGAGCTGTTTTTT. Its protein product is CSARTGGIGELFF. V and J are TRBV29-1 and TRBJ2-2; 10 bases align to TRBD1. V shed 7 bases, J shed 7 bases, and the junction held 6 bases outside the gene matches. Germline CDR1 and CDR2: SQVTM and ANQGSEA. The CDR3 spans 13 residues.

The chain joins TRBV5-4 to TRBJ2-7; 7 bases line up with TRBD2. The trim removed 4 bases at V and 0 bases at J, leaving 7 bases unmatched. This CDR3 has 15 residues. CDR1 and CDR2 from the germline V gene are SGHNT and YYREEE (reference sequence). The chain's CDR3 is CASSPTGLSSYEQYF. In nucleotides, the CDR3 is TGTGCCAGCAGCCCCACGGGACTAAGCTCCTACGAGCAGTACTTC.

J is TRBJ1-1 and V is TRBV19; 7 nucleotides agree with TRBD1. From germline, CDR1 is LNHDA and CDR2 SQIVND (reference sequence). This CDR3 region has 16 residues. The ends lost 8 bases at V and 4 bases at J; junction bases unmatched: 16. The CDR3 bases are TGTGCCAGTCGACAGGGTAGTATGGGGTCCTTCACTGAAGCTTTCTTT. This sequence encodes CASRQGSMGSFTEAFF.